This TCR beta chain was observed in a study of Graves' ophthalmopathy and Graves' hyperthyroidism. For the study at large: Hyperthyroidism showing no ophthalmopathy within 18 months of follow-up was stable.

Investigators amplified TCR beta CDR3 regions from RNA transcripts. HTBI primers were employed in first-round RT-PCR, then a second-round multiplex PCR followed. Each CDR3 protein gets one entry after TCRdb re-called the multiplex PCR reads with MiXCR. The data contain about 550,000 distinct CDR3 sequences, approximately 35% of them singletons. Uncontrolled infections, other autoimmune diseases, pregnancy or lactation barred patients from enrollment. Germline CDR1 and CDR2: SEHNR and FQNEAQ (reference sequence). The J segment lost 5 bases and the V segment lost 5 bases, leaving 8 bases of the junction unmatched. The CDR3 has 16 amino acids.

The clonotype comes from an adult man with Graves' hyperthyroidism. The chain combines TRBV7-9 with TRBJ2-3; 12 bases are shared with TRBD2. Input material: peripheral blood or thyroid tissue (not recorded which). CDR3 protein: CASSGRGLAGLDTQYF. The CDR3 nucleotides are TGTGCCAGCAGCGGACGCGGACTAGCGGGGCTAGATACGCAGTATTTT. Looking up the rest from reference TRBV7-9 and TRBJ2-3 gives the full variable domain: DTGVSQNPRHKITKRGQNVTFRCDPISEHNRLYWYRQTLGQGPEFLTYFQNEAQLEKSRLLSDRFSAERPKGSFSTLEIQRTEQGDSAMYLCASSGRGLAGLDTQYFGPGTRLTVL.